This paragraph covers one T cell receptor (beta chain) sequence. Its cognate antigen is unknown. The data are from a study of T cell repertoires in cytomegalovirus infection. Across the study: Recently identified HLA-C-restricted CMV epitopes were used, and well-studied HLA-B-restricted CMV epitopes were used as well. Indications came from public TCR beta signatures; they pointed to CMV infection and to a matching HLA type.

The study's findings and limits: CMV-specific HLA-C-restricted TCR beta clonotypes dominated the ex vivo response. Cumulative public TCR beta family frequency identified CMV carriers with the relevant HLA.

TCRdb reprocessed the reads via MiXCR and lists one record per CDR3 protein. The sample lists some 920,000 distinct CDR3 sequences, approximately 31% occurring once. The length of the CDR3 is 11 residues. Trimming at V came to 9 bases and at J to 7 bases, leaving 3 bases not matched to a gene. Germline assignment: CDR1 ENHRY and CDR2 SYGVKD. The receptor's source is a human donor in good health (CMV status not recorded). Some clones in this sample may be carry-over from other donors' samples. Sequenced material: cultured CD8+ T cells from PBMCs, taken from culture after CMV antigen stimulation. This sequence joins TRBV10-3 and TRBJ1-1; 9 bases match TRBD1. CDR3 amino acids: CAIGTGSEAFF. CDR3 coding DNA: TGTGCCATAGGGACAGGGAGTGAAGCTTTCTTT.